This T cell receptor beta chain came from a study of blood T cell repertoires in COVID-19. Repertoires were generated with immunoSEQ multiplex PCR, while TCRdb's copy carries only in-frame clones and drops some. The table has 100,000 to 150,000 clones, roughly 72% seen once. The receptor comes from a man in his 60s with acute or convalescent COVID-19. The sample was peripheral blood.

The CDR3 DNA follows: TGCAGCGTAACGACTAGCCTAAACACCGGGGAGCTGTTTTTT. It codes for CSVTTSLNTGELFF. The chain recombines TRBV29-1 with TRBJ2-2; TRBD2 matches 7 bases. The CDR3 extends over 14 amino acids. V lost 6 bases to trimming and J lost 2 bases; unmatched junction nucleotides: 6. The germline V gene has CDR1 SQVTM and CDR2 ANQGSEA.